This T cell receptor (beta chain) was sequenced in a study of CD8 T cells in Susac syndrome. Reverse transcription of about 0.5 to 1 ug RNA was performed with random hexamers. In TCRdb, the immunoSEQ multiplex PCR reads were re-called with MiXCR into one record per CDR3 protein. The sample shows about 190,000 distinct CDR3 sequences, about 91% of them seen only once. Looked up from germline, CDR1 is LGHNA and CDR2 is YNFKEQ. V was clipped by 0 bases and J by 3 bases; unmatched bases: 4. The CDR3 consists of 17 residues. The sequence came from a human donor with Susac syndrome. V gene TRBV4-2 combines with J gene TRBJ2-2; 10 positions agree with TRBD1. Sequencing was performed on CD4+ T cells from PBMCs. DNA for the CDR3: TGTGCCAGCAGCCAAGATACCGGGACAGGGGACACCGGGGAGCTGTTTTTT. Residues: CASSQDTGTGDTGELFF.